Below are 20 T cell receptor beta chains sequenced from a single sample in a study of T cell changes during pregnancy in multiple sclerosis. Method: immunoSEQ multiplex PCR; TCRdb's copy keeps in-frame clones and lacks some. The table shows tens of thousands of clones, with about 93% occurring only once. The source was CD8+ T cells from peripheral blood mononuclear cells, collected in the third trimester of pregnancy. Source of these receptors: a female donor with multiple sclerosis, enrolled in a pregnancy study.

The V and J genes are TRBV19 and TRBJ2-2; a possible D gene is TRBD2 (6 bases). Germline assignment: CDR1 LNHDA and CDR2 SQIVND (reference sequence). CDR3 length equals 13 residues. V was pared by 11 bases and J by 1 base, with 11 bases between. CDR3 coding DNA: TGTGCCGGGAGGAGGGGGAACACCGGGGAGCTGTTTTTT. Protein: CAGRRGNTGELFF.

The CDR3 sequence is CASSDAGTSYEQYF. The CDR3 region has the DNA TGTGCCAGCAGTGACGCCGGGACATCCTACGAGCAGTACTTC. V gene TRBV6-1 combines with J gene TRBJ2-7; TRBD1 might be the D (6 bases). This CDR3 is 14 amino acids long. Deletions cut 3 bases from V and 1 base from J, with 10 bases between. Germline lookup yields CDR1 MNHNS and CDR2 SASEGT.

The J gene is TRBJ2-5, the V gene TRBV5-5, with 11 bases aligning to TRBD1. Germline trimming cut 5 bases from V and 5 bases from J; bases unmatched to any gene: 5. CDR1 and CDR2 (germline): SGHKS, YYEKEE (reference sequence). The CDR3 spans 14 residues. The CDR3 region is CASRLGQGVETQYF. DNA of the CDR3: TGTGCCAGCAGACTGGGACAGGGGGTGGAGACCCAGTACTTC.

The chain links TRBV27 to TRBJ2-7; 7 nucleotides agree with TRBD2. The CDR3 consists of 15 residues. Germline-derived CDR1 and CDR2 are MNHEY and SMNVEV (reference sequence). V lost 8 bases to trimming and J lost 0 bases; unmatched junction nucleotides: 10. CDR3 DNA sequence: TGTGCCAGCTCCCCCCCTAGCGGAAGCTCCTACGAGCAGTACTTC. Translating it yields CASSPPSGSSYEQYF.

This chain links TRBV28 with TRBJ2-1; tentative D call: TRBD2 (6 bases). Looked up from germline, CDR1 is MDHEN and CDR2 is SYDVKM. Trimming pared 8 bases from V and 5 bases from J, leaving 16 bases between. CDR3 length equals 14 residues. CDR3: CASPRGTKNNEQFF. The CDR3, as DNA: TGTGCCAGCCCTCGGGGGACCAAGAACAATGAGCAGTTCTTC. Full variable domain (missing parts from reference TRBV28 and TRBJ2-1): DVKVTQSSRYLVKRTGEKVFLECVQDMDHENMFWYRQDPGLGLRLIYFSYDVKMKEKGDIPEGYSVSREKKERFSLILESASTNQTSMYLCASPRGTKNNEQFFGPGTRLTVL.

The chain employs TRBV7-2 and TRBJ2-7; 16 nucleotides match TRBD2. Per germline, CDR1 SGHTA and CDR2 FQGNSA. The CDR3 length is 18 residues. The V segment lost 3 bases and the J segment 2 bases; nucleotides outside the gene matches: 7. CDR3 DNA: TGTGCCAGCAGCTTTGGGGGACTAGCGGGAGGGGGCCCCTACGAGCAGTACTTC. Translating gives CASSFGGLAGGGPYEQYF. Drawing the rest from reference TRBV7-2 and TRBJ2-7, the complete variable domain is GAGVSQSPSNKVTEKGKDVELRCDPISGHTALYWYRQSLGQGLEFLIYFQGNSAPDKSGLPSDRFSAERTGGSVSTLTIQRTQQEDSAVYLCASSFGGLAGGGPYEQYFGPGTRLTVT.

The V gene is TRBV19, the J gene TRBJ1-1; TRBD1 agrees at 8 bases. The CDR3 consists of 14 residues. The ends lost 6 bases at V and 5 bases at J; junction bases unmatched: 8. Per the germline V gene, CDR1 is LNHDA and CDR2 is SQIVND (reference sequence). In nucleotides, the CDR3 is TGTGCCAGTAGGGGAAGGACAGGGTTAACTGAAGCTTTCTTT. Amino acids: CASRGRTGLTEAFF.

The chain is built from TRBV27 and TRBJ2-7, with D possibly TRBD2 on 6 matching bases. The CDR3 is 13 residues long. V gave up 11 bases and J gave up 3 bases, with 17 bases separating them. In germline, CDR1 is MNHEY, CDR2 SMNVEV (reference sequence). This CDR3 reads CASSWGVGYEQYF. DNA of the CDR3: TGTGCCTCCTCATGGGGGGTTGGCTACGAGCAGTACTTC.

The rearrangement uses TRBV2 and TRBJ1-2, with 7 positions matching TRBD1. V was pared by 6 bases and J by 4 bases, with 5 bases of the junction left unmatched. The length of the CDR3 is 13 residues. The germline gives CDR1 SNHLY, CDR2 FYNNEI. The CDR3 loop reads CASSERTGYGYTF. The CDR3 nucleotides are TGTGCCAGCAGCGAGCGGACAGGCTATGGCTACACCTTC.

The CDR3: CASSGPPGGYNEQFF. CDR3 coding DNA: TGTGCCAGCAGCGGGCCCCCGGGAGGGTACAATGAGCAGTTCTTC. The chain is built from TRBV5-6 and TRBJ2-1; 8 bases are shared with TRBD2. In germline, CDR1 is SGHDT, CDR2 YYEEEE. V shed 4 bases and J 4 bases; nucleotides not matched to a gene: 7. The CDR3 sequence is 15 residues long.

This chain uses TRBV27 with TRBJ1-1; TRBD1 might be the D (5 bases). CDR3 size: 14 residues. Germline CDR1 reads MNHEY; CDR2 reads SMNVEV (reference sequence). Deletions cut 6 bases from V and 2 bases from J, with 13 bases between. The DNA of the CDR3 is TGTGCCAGCAGCCAGGGAGGTCCCAACACTGAAGCTTTCTTT. Amino acids: CASSQGGPNTEAFF.

The chain carries TRBV30 and TRBJ1-5, with 10 bases matching TRBD1. The CDR3 length is 16 residues. The V gene end was trimmed by 2 bases and the J gene end by 3 bases; junction bases not matched to a gene: 7. Germline loops: CDR1 GTSNPN, CDR2 SVGIG (reference sequence). For the CDR3, the DNA is TGTGCCTGGAGTCTGACAGGGGGCCTTATCAATCAGCCCCAGCATTTT. This codes for CAWSLTGGLINQPQHF.

This chain connects TRBV13 to TRBJ2-7; D is undetermined. V lost 3 bases and J 2 bases, leaving 11 bases between the germline ends. The CDR3 runs 14 residues. The V gene's germline CDR1 is PRHDT and CDR2 FYEKMQ (reference sequence). The CDR3 nucleotides are TGTGCCAGCAGCTTCAGTGGCAGAACCTACGAGCAGTACTTC. It yields the protein CASSFSGRTYEQYF.

The chain is built from TRBV27 and TRBJ2-1; no definite D call. This CDR3 spans 15 amino acids. Per germline, CDR1 MNHEY and CDR2 SMNVEV (reference sequence). Between the trimmed V and J ends, which lost 2 bases and 8 bases, there was a span of 16 bases. The CDR3 nucleotides read TGTGCCAGCAGTTTACATAGGAGCTTCGGTTATGAGCAGTTCTTC. Protein sequence: CASSLHRSFGYEQFF.

Written as DNA, the CDR3 is TGTGCCTGGAGTCCGGGACACGGGTATTACGAGCAGTACTTC. Its translation: CAWSPGHGYYEQYF. This chain connects TRBV30 to TRBJ2-7; TRBD1 might be the D (6 bases). With 2 bases removed from V and 4 bases from J, the gap between germline ends came to 15 bases. Germline values: CDR1 GTSNPN, CDR2 SVGIG (reference sequence). The CDR3 has 14 amino acids.

The chain has TRBV9 and TRBJ2-3; 8 bases agree with TRBD1. Per germline, CDR1 SGDLS and CDR2 YYNGEE. The CDR3 contains 15 residues. V was clipped by 0 bases and J by 4 bases; unmatched bases: 4. Written as DNA, the CDR3 is TGTGCCAGCAGCGTAGATGGACAGGGCGCAGATACGCAGTATTTT. Encoded protein: CASSVDGQGADTQYF. Full variable domain (missing parts from reference TRBV9 and TRBJ2-3): DSGVTQTPKHLITATGQRVTLRCSPRSGDLSVYWYQQSLDQGLQFLIQYYNGEERAKGNILERFSAQQFPDLHSELNLSSLELGDSALYFCASSVDGQGADTQYFGPGTRLTVL.

The chain links TRBV30 to TRBJ2-7; 7 bases agree with TRBD2. The CDR3 loop spans 12 amino acids. V was clipped by 8 bases and J by 2 bases; unmatched bases: 6. CDR1 and CDR2 from the germline V gene are GTSNPN and SVGIG (reference sequence). The CDR3 sequence: CAGGGGAYEQYF. The CDR3 nucleotides read TGTGCCGGGGGGGGAGGGGCCTACGAGCAGTACTTC.

The rearrangement links TRBV28 to TRBJ2-5; D not resolved. Germline CDR1 and CDR2: MDHEN and SYDVKM. This CDR3 spans 13 amino acids. V dropped 4 bases and J dropped 4 bases, with 10 bases sitting between them. Written as DNA, the CDR3 is TGTGCCAGCAGTTACGCGGTGGGAGAGACCCAGTACTTC. Protein: CASSYAVGETQYF.

The genes are TRBV5-1 and TRBJ1-1, with D uncertain. This CDR3 comprises 15 residues. The germline gives CDR1 SGHRS, CDR2 YFSETQ. The V end lost 6 bases, the J end lost 1 base, and 16 bases lay between the germline ends. CDR3 amino acids: CASTYTIAGNTEAFF. CDR3 sequence (DNA): TGCGCCAGCACCTACACGATCGCGGGGAACACTGAAGCTTTCTTT.

CDR3 sequence reads: CASRNRRGSNEQFF. The CDR3 nucleotides read TGTGCCAGCAGAAATCGGAGGGGTTCCAATGAGCAGTTCTTC. This chain connects TRBV27 to TRBJ2-1; maybe TRBD2 (6 bases). CDR1 and CDR2 (germline): MNHEY, SMNVEV (reference sequence). The CDR3 covers 14 residues. V lost 6 bases and J 6 bases, leaving 15 bases between the germline ends.